These T cell receptor beta chains were read from a single sample in a study of T cells in Graves' hyperthyroidism and ophthalmopathy. TCRdb reprocessed the multiplex PCR reads with MiXCR, giving one entry per CDR3 protein. The table lists more than 500,000 distinct CDR3 sequences, around 16% of them singletons. Sequencing input: blood. The source is a woman in her twenties or thirties with Graves' ophthalmopathy. Both conserved end residues are part of each CDR3. D genes are given only for firm matches. Size values are once, few and many counts, or a class for expanded clones, and some rows have none.

clone size: few; J gene: TRBJ1-1; D gene: TRBD1; V gene: TRBV19; CDR3 protein: CASRADRPNTEAFF; CDR3 DNA: TGTGCCAGTAGAGCGGACAGGCCGAACACTGAAGCTTTCTTT
clone size: many; J gene: TRBJ2-1; D gene: TRBD2; V gene: TRBV7-2; CDR3 protein: CASSLAWGLAVNNEQFF; CDR3 DNA: TGTGCCAGCAGCTTAGCCTGGGGACTAGCGGTAAACAATGAGCAGTTCTTC
clone size: many; J gene: TRBJ2-4; D gene: -; V gene: TRBV9; CDR3 protein: CASSVGGRNIQYF; CDR3 DNA: TGTGCCAGCAGCGTAGGAGGCCGGAACATTCAGTACTTC
clone size: many; J gene: TRBJ1-1; D gene: -; V gene: TRBV6-1; CDR3 protein: CATNPTDNTEAFF; CDR3 DNA: TGTGCCACAAATCCTACAGACAACACTGAAGCTTTCTTT
clone size: many; J gene: TRBJ1-5; D gene: TRBD1; V gene: TRBV28; CDR3 protein: CASSSQGSNQPQHF; CDR3 DNA: TGTGCCAGCAGTTCACAGGGGAGCAATCAGCCCCAGCATTTT
clone size: many; J gene: TRBJ2-1; D gene: -; V gene: TRBV7-9; CDR3 protein: CASSYGGTAYNEQFF; CDR3 DNA: TGTGCCAGCAGCTACGGCGGGACAGCATACAATGAGCAGTTCTTC
clone size: few; J gene: TRBJ1-1; D gene: -; V gene: TRBV6-1; CDR3 protein: CASRIIPNTEAFF; CDR3 DNA: TGTGCCAGCAGGATTATTCCGAACACTGAAGCTTTCTTT
clone size: many; J gene: TRBJ2-3; D gene: -; V gene: TRBV30; CDR3 protein: CAWNGILNTDTQYF; CDR3 DNA: TGTGCCTGGAATGGCATCCTGAACACAGATACGCAGTATTTT
clone size: many; J gene: TRBJ1-2; D gene: TRBD1; V gene: TRBV7-2; CDR3 protein: CASSEQGADGYTF; CDR3 DNA: TGTGCCAGCAGCGAACAGGGGGCGGATGGCTACACCTTC
clone size: few; J gene: TRBJ2-7; D gene: -; V gene: TRBV7-2; CDR3 protein: CASSFTISSSYEQYF; CDR3 DNA: TGTGCCAGCAGCTTCACGATTTCCAGCTCCTACGAGCAGTACTTC
clone size: -; J gene: TRBJ2-7; D gene: -; V gene: TRBV28; CDR3 protein: CASSYLGVSDYEQYF; CDR3 DNA: TGTGCCAGCAGTTACCTGGGTGTCAGTGACTACGAGCAGTACTTC
clone size: -; J gene: TRBJ2-2; D gene: TRBD2; V gene: TRBV5-6; CDR3 protein: CASSFGTSGRYGELFF; CDR3 DNA: TGTGCCAGCAGCTTTGGGACTAGCGGGAGATACGGGGAGCTGTTTTTT
clone size: -; J gene: TRBJ2-2; D gene: -; V gene: TRBV25-1; CDR3 protein: CASSELVNTGELFF; CDR3 DNA: TGTGCCAGCAGTGAATTGGTGAACACCGGGGAGCTGTTTTTT
clone size: once; J gene: TRBJ2-1; D gene: -; V gene: TRBV4-1; CDR3 protein: CASSPGEGAYEQFF; CDR3 DNA: TGCGCCAGCAGCCCCGGGGAGGGGGCCTATGAGCAGTTCTTC
clone size: few; J gene: TRBJ1-5; D gene: TRBD1; V gene: TRBV19; CDR3 protein: CASSIPKPTGDRGPYSNQPQHF; CDR3 DNA: TGTGCCAGTAGTATACCCAAACCTACGGGGGACAGGGGACCGTATAGCAATCAGCCCCAGCATTTT
clone size: many; J gene: TRBJ2-5; D gene: TRBD2; V gene: TRBV5-1; CDR3 protein: CASSGSGRRETQYF; CDR3 DNA: TGCGCCAGCAGCGGAAGCGGGAGAAGAGAGACCCAGTACTTC
clone size: few; J gene: TRBJ2-3; D gene: TRBD2; V gene: TRBV28; CDR3 protein: CASSPGTSGRFGLDTQYF; CDR3 DNA: TGTGCCAGCAGCCCTGGTACTAGCGGGAGGTTCGGTTTAGATACGCAGTATTTT
clone size: -; J gene: TRBJ2-7; D gene: -; V gene: TRBV3-1; CDR3 protein: CASSQRTQGLYEQYF; CDR3 DNA: TGTGCCAGCAGCCAACGAACACAAGGCCTCTACGAGCAGTACTTC
clone size: -; J gene: TRBJ2-2; D gene: TRBD2; V gene: TRBV5-1; CDR3 protein: CASSFTRGNIAGEAGELFF; CDR3 DNA: TGCGCCAGCAGCTTCACCAGAGGGAATATAGCGGGAGAAGCCGGGGAGCTGTTTTTT
clone size: many; J gene: TRBJ2-7; D gene: -; V gene: TRBV27; CDR3 protein: CASSSGQRWEQYF; CDR3 DNA: TGTGCCAGCAGTTCCGGACAACGGTGGGAGCAGTACTTC
clone size: many; J gene: TRBJ1-5; D gene: TRBD1; V gene: TRBV30; CDR3 protein: CAWSTGTGNQPQHF; CDR3 DNA: TGTGCCTGGTCTACCGGGACAGGGAATCAGCCCCAGCATTTT
clone size: many; J gene: TRBJ2-5; D gene: -; V gene: TRBV5-6; CDR3 protein: CASTGLLQETQYF; CDR3 DNA: TGTGCCAGTACGGGACTCCTCCAAGAGACCCAGTACTTC
clone size: -; J gene: TRBJ1-6; D gene: -; V gene: TRBV28; CDR3 protein: CASRPLNGDNSPLHF; CDR3 DNA: TGTGCCAGCAGGCCCTTGAATGGGGATAATTCACCCCTCCACTTT
clone size: many; J gene: TRBJ2-7; D gene: -; V gene: TRBV7-2; CDR3 protein: CASSFRDYSYEQYF; CDR3 DNA: TGTGCCAGCAGCTTCCGGGATTACTCCTACGAGCAGTACTTC
clone size: -; J gene: TRBJ1-5; D gene: -; V gene: TRBV7-2; CDR3 protein: CASSPHIQQTQPQHF; CDR3 DNA: TGTGCCAGCAGTCCCCATATACAGCAGACTCAGCCCCAGCATTTT
clone size: -; J gene: TRBJ2-5; D gene: -; V gene: TRBV5-6; CDR3 protein: CASSIRGSGETQYF; CDR3 DNA: TGTGCCAGCAGCATTAGGGGGTCTGGAGAGACCCAGTACTTC
clone size: -; J gene: TRBJ2-7; D gene: -; V gene: TRBV20-1; CDR3 protein: CSAVLGGTPYEQYF; CDR3 DNA: TGCAGTGCTGTCCTCGGGGGCACACCCTACGAGCAGTACTTC
clone size: many; J gene: TRBJ2-3; D gene: -; V gene: TRBV7-2; CDR3 protein: CASSSRPGRSTDTQYF; CDR3 DNA: TGTGCCAGCAGCTCGCGTCCGGGACGGAGCACAGATACGCAGTATTTT
clone size: many; J gene: TRBJ2-3; D gene: -; V gene: TRBV6-1; CDR3 protein: CASSTYQGGMADTQYF; CDR3 DNA: TGTGCCAGCAGTACCTACCAGGGGGGGATGGCAGATACGCAGTATTTT
clone size: few; J gene: TRBJ1-1; D gene: TRBD1; V gene: TRBV25-1; CDR3 protein: CASSATRGLTEAFF; CDR3 DNA: TGTGCCAGCAGTGCGACCAGGGGGCTCACTGAAGCTTTCTTT
clone size: few; J gene: TRBJ1-1; D gene: -; V gene: TRBV14; CDR3 protein: CASSSFARNTEAFF; CDR3 DNA: TGTGCCAGCAGCTCGTTCGCCCGGAACACTGAAGCTTTCTTT
clone size: many; J gene: TRBJ1-2; D gene: -; V gene: TRBV28; CDR3 protein: CASSLGVRYGYTF; CDR3 DNA: TGTGCCAGCAGTTTAGGCGTCCGCTATGGCTACACCTTC
clone size: -; J gene: TRBJ2-7; D gene: TRBD1; V gene: TRBV10-3; CDR3 protein: CAISGTGNGEQYF; CDR3 DNA: TGTGCCATCTCCGGGACAGGAAACGGCGAGCAGTACTTC
clone size: few; J gene: TRBJ1-5; D gene: TRBD1; V gene: TRBV20-1; CDR3 protein: CSAPDRGKGSNQPQHF; CDR3 DNA: TGCAGTGCTCCGGACAGGGGAAAAGGTAGCAATCAGCCCCAGCATTTT
clone size: -; J gene: TRBJ2-5; D gene: -; V gene: TRBV19; CDR3 protein: CASSMGRGEETQYF; CDR3 DNA: TGTGCCAGTAGTATGGGAAGGGGCGAAGAGACCCAGTACTTC
clone size: few; J gene: TRBJ2-7; D gene: -; V gene: TRBV5-1; CDR3 protein: CASSLAEGGSYEQYF; CDR3 DNA: TGCGCCAGCAGCTTGGCCGAGGGAGGCTCCTACGAGCAGTACTTC
clone size: few; J gene: TRBJ2-2; D gene: -; V gene: TRBV29-1; CDR3 protein: CSVGHTGELFF; CDR3 DNA: TGCAGCGTTGGACACACCGGGGAGCTGTTTTTT
clone size: -; J gene: TRBJ2-3; D gene: -; V gene: TRBV13; CDR3 protein: CASSTRDWWGDTQYF; CDR3 DNA: TGTGCCAGCAGCACTCGGGACTGGTGGGGAGATACGCAGTATTTT
clone size: -; J gene: TRBJ1-3; D gene: -; V gene: TRBV7-6; CDR3 protein: CASSLGGRNTIYF; CDR3 DNA: TGTGCCAGCAGCTTAGGAGGTAGAAACACCATATATTTT
clone size: -; J gene: TRBJ1-5; D gene: -; V gene: TRBV5-6; CDR3 protein: CASSNRDTLNQPQHF; CDR3 DNA: TGTGCCAGCAGCAATCGGGACACCCTCAATCAGCCCCAGCATTTT
clone size: few; J gene: TRBJ1-1; D gene: -; V gene: TRBV18; CDR3 protein: CASSAVQGNTEAFF; CDR3 DNA: TGTGCCAGCTCAGCTGTACAGGGGAACACTGAAGCTTTCTTT
clone size: many; J gene: TRBJ2-7; D gene: TRBD2; V gene: TRBV20-1; CDR3 protein: CSARDGTSGGYEQYF; CDR3 DNA: TGCAGTGCTAGAGATGGAACTAGCGGAGGCTACGAGCAGTACTTC
clone size: many; J gene: TRBJ2-5; D gene: -; V gene: TRBV5-8; CDR3 protein: CASSSAPAAQETQYF; CDR3 DNA: TGTGCCAGCAGCTCTGCTCCAGCCGCCCAAGAGACCCAGTACTTC
clone size: few; J gene: TRBJ2-7; D gene: TRBD2; V gene: TRBV29-1; CDR3 protein: CSVEAGLFREQYF; CDR3 DNA: TGCAGCGTTGAGGCGGGACTATTCCGCGAGCAGTACTTC
clone size: -; J gene: TRBJ2-2; D gene: TRBD2; V gene: TRBV7-9; CDR3 protein: CASSLLAGVPGELFF; CDR3 DNA: TGTGCCAGCAGTCTACTAGCGGGAGTGCCCGGGGAGCTGTTTTTT
clone size: -; J gene: TRBJ1-6; D gene: -; V gene: TRBV5-4; CDR3 protein: CASSPPANHNSPLHF; CDR3 DNA: TGTGCCAGCAGCCCTCCCGCGAACCATAATTCACCCCTCCACTTT
clone size: few; J gene: TRBJ2-7; D gene: -; V gene: TRBV27; CDR3 protein: CASRPAGDVYEQYF; CDR3 DNA: TGTGCCAGCAGACCCGCAGGGGACGTTTACGAGCAGTACTTC
clone size: many; J gene: TRBJ2-3; D gene: TRBD2; V gene: TRBV3-1; CDR3 protein: CASSQEEVAGDTDTQYF; CDR3 DNA: TGTGCCAGCAGCCAAGAAGAGGTAGCGGGAGACACAGATACGCAGTATTTT
clone size: -; J gene: TRBJ2-5; D gene: TRBD2; V gene: TRBV9; CDR3 protein: CASSEGAGGLQETQYF; CDR3 DNA: TGTGCCAGCAGCGAGGGAGCGGGAGGGCTTCAAGAGACCCAGTACTTC
clone size: many; J gene: TRBJ2-3; D gene: -; V gene: TRBV7-3; CDR3 protein: CASSPGLGAEDTQYF; CDR3 DNA: TGTGCCAGCAGCCCCGGCCTGGGGGCGGAAGATACGCAGTATTTT
clone size: few; J gene: TRBJ2-1; D gene: -; V gene: TRBV11-2; CDR3 protein: CASSLDGQGRNEQFF; CDR3 DNA: TGTGCCAGCAGCTTAGATGGTCAGGGTCGGAATGAGCAGTTCTTC
clone size: many; J gene: TRBJ1-2; D gene: TRBD1; V gene: TRBV4-3; CDR3 protein: CASSQDEGTGVGYTF; CDR3 DNA: TGCGCCAGCAGCCAAGATGAAGGGACAGGGGTTGGCTACACCTTC
clone size: many; J gene: TRBJ2-1; D gene: -; V gene: TRBV6-1; CDR3 protein: CASTSMSLGNEQFF; CDR3 DNA: TGTGCCAGTACCTCGATGTCCCTTGGTAATGAGCAGTTCTTC
clone size: -; J gene: TRBJ1-2; D gene: -; V gene: TRBV2; CDR3 protein: CASRGDGDRYGYTF; CDR3 DNA: TGTGCCAGCAGGGGGGACGGAGATCGTTATGGCTACACCTTC
clone size: few; J gene: TRBJ2-7; D gene: -; V gene: TRBV7-9; CDR3 protein: CASSPPGPHYEQYF; CDR3 DNA: TGTGCCAGCAGCCCTCCGGGGCCCCACTACGAGCAGTACTTC
clone size: many; J gene: TRBJ2-2; D gene: TRBD2; V gene: TRBV13; CDR3 protein: CASRTGTSGPNTGELFF; CDR3 DNA: TGTGCCAGCAGAACCGGGACTAGCGGCCCGAACACCGGGGAGCTGTTTTTT
clone size: many; J gene: TRBJ2-7; D gene: TRBD2; V gene: TRBV6-2/TRBV6-3; CDR3 protein: CASSPPGLAVEEQYF; CDR3 DNA: TGTGCCAGCAGCCCCCCGGGACTAGCGGTGGAGGAGCAGTACTTC
clone size: many; J gene: TRBJ1-5; D gene: -; V gene: TRBV4-1; CDR3 protein: CASSQEGPSFNQPQHF; CDR3 DNA: TGCGCCAGCAGCCAAGAGGGACCGTCCTTCAATCAGCCCCAGCATTTT
clone size: few; J gene: TRBJ2-5; D gene: TRBD1; V gene: TRBV28; CDR3 protein: CASSPQGARETQYF; CDR3 DNA: TGTGCCAGCAGTCCACAGGGGGCGCGGGAGACCCAGTACTTC
clone size: few; J gene: TRBJ1-1; D gene: -; V gene: TRBV12-3/TRBV12-4; CDR3 protein: CASGLAVLVNTEAFF; CDR3 DNA: TGTGCCAGCGGGTTAGCGGTTCTTGTGAACACTGAAGCTTTCTTT